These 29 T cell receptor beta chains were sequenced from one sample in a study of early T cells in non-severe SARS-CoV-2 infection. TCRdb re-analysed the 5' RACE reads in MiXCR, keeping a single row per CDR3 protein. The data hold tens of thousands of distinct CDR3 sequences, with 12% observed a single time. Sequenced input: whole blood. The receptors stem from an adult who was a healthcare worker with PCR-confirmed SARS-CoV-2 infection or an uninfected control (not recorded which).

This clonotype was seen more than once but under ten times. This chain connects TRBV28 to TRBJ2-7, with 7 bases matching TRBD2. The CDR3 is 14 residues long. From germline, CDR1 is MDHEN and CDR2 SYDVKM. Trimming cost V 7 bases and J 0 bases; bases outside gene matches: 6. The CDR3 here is CASNSPGGSYEQYF. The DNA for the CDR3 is TGTGCCAGCAACTCACCGGGGGGCTCCTACGAGCAGTACTTC.

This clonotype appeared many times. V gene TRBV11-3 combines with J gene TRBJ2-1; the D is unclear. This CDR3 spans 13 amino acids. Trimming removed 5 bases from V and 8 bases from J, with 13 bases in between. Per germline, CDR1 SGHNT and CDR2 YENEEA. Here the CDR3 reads CASSQGRLDEQFF. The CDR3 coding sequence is TGTGCCAGCAGCCAAGGGCGGCTGGATGAGCAGTTCTTC.

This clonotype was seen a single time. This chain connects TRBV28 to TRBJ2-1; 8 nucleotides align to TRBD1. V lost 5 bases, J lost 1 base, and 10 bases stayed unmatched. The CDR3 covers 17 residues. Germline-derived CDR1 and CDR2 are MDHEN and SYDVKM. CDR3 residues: CASSPLQGADSYNEQFF. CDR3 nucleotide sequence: TGTGCCAGCAGTCCACTCCAGGGGGCGGATTCCTACAATGAGCAGTTCTTC.

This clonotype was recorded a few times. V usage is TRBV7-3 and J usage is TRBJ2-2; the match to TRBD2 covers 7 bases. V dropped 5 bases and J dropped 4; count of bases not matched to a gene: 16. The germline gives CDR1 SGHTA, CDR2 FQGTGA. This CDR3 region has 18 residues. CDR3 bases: TGTGCCAGCAGCCCCCTGGTAACGAGCGGGGCACTCACCGGGGAGCTGTTTTTT. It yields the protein CASSPLVTSGALTGELFF.

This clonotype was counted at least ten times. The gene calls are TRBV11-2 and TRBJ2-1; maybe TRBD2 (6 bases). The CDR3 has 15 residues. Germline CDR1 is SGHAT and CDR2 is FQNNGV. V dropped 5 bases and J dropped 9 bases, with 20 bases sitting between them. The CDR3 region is CASSPTRGTGIEQFF. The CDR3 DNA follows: TGTGCCAGCAGCCCGACGCGGGGAACAGGTATTGAGCAGTTCTTC.

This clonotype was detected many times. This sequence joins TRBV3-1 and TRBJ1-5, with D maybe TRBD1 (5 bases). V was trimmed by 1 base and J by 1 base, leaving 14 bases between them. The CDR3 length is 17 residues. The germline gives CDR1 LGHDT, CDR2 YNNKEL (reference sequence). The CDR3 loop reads CASSQGTGPLSNQPQHF. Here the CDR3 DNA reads TGTGCCAGCAGCCAAGGTACAGGCCCCTTGAGCAATCAGCCCCAGCATTTT. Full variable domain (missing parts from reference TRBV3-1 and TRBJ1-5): DTAVSQTPKYLVTQMGNDKSIKCEQNLGHDTMYWYKQDSKKFLKIMFSYNNKELIINETVPNRFSPKSPDKAHLNLHINSLELGDSAVYFCASSQGTGPLSNQPQHFGDGTRLSIL.

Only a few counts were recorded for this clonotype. The CDR3 bases are TGTGCCAGCAGTGACAGATCCGGGGAGCTGTTTTTT. Translating gives CASSDRSGELFF. This chain uses TRBV6-4 with TRBJ2-2; D uncertain. This CDR3 is 12 amino acids long. Deletions cut 2 bases from V and 6 bases from J, with 4 bases between. Germline CDR1 reads MRHNA; CDR2 reads SNTAGT.

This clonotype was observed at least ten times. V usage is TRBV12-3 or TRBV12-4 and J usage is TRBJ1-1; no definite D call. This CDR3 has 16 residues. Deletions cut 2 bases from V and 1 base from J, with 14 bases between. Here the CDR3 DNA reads TGTGCCAGCAGTTTATATGTGTATGCGAAGAACACTGAAGCTTTCTTT. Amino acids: CASSLYVYAKNTEAFF.

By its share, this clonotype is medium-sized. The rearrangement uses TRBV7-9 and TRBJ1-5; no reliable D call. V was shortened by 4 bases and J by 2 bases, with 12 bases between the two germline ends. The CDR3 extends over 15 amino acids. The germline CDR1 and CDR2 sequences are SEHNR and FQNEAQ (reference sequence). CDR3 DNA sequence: TGTGCCAGCAGCTCAACCCTGCCCGGCAATCAGCCCCAGCATTTT. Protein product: CASSSTLPGNQPQHF.

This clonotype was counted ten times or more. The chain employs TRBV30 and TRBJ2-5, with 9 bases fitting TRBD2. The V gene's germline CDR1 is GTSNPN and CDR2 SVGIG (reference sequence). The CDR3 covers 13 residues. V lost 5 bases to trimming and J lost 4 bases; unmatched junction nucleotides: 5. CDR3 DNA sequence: TGTGCCTGGGACAGCGGGGGGCGAGAGACCCAGTACTTC. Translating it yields CAWDSGGRETQYF. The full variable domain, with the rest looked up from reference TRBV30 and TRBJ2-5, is SQTIHQWPATLVQPVGSPLSLECTVEGTSNPNLYWYRQAAGRGLQLLFYSVGIGQISSEVPQNLSASRPQDRQFILSSKKLLLSDSGFYLCAWDSGGRETQYFGPGTRLLVL.

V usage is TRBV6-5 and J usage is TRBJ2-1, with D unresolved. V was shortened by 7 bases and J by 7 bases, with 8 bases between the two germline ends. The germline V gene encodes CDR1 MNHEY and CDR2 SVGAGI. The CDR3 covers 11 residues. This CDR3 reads CASKNMNEQFF. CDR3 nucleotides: TGTGCCAGCAAAAACATGAATGAGCAGTTCTTC.

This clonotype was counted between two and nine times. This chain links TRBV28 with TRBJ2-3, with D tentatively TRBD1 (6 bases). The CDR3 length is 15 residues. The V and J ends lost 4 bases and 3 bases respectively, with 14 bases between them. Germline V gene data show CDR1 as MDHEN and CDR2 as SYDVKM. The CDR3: CASSSPRGATDTQYF. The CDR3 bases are TGTGCCAGCAGTTCCCCCAGGGGAGCTACAGATACGCAGTATTTT.

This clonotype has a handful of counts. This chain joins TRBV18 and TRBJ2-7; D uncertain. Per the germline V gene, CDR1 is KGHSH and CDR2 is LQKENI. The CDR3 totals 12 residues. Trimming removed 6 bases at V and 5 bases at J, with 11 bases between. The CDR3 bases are TGTGCCAGCTCCGTCCTTGGGAACGAGCAGTACTTC. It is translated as CASSVLGNEQYF.

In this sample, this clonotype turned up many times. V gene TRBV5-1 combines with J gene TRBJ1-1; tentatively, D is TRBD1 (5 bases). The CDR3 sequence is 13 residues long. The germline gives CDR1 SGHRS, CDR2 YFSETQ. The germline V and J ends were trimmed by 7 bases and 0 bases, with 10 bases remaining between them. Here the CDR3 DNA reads TGCGCCAGCCGGGGACGTTTGAACACTGAAGCTTTCTTT. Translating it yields CASRGRLNTEAFF.

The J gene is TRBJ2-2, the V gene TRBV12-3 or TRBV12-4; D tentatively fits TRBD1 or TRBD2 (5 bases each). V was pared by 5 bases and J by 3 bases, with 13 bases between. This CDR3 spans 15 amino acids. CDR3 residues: CASSTPGPHTGELFF. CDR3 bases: TGTGCCAGCAGTACCCCGGGACCCCACACCGGGGAGCTGTTTTTT.

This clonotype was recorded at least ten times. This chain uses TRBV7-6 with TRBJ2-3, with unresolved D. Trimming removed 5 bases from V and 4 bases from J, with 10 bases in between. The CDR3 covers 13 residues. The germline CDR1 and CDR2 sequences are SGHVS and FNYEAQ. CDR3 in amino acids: CASSQQRADTQYF. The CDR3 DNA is TGTGCCAGCAGCCAACAACGGGCAGATACGCAGTATTTT.

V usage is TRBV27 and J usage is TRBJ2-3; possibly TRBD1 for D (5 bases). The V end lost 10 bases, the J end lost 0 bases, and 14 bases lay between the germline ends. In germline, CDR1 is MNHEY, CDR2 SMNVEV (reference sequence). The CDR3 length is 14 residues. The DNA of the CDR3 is TGTGCCAAATTTTGGGGCTTTAGCACAGATACGCAGTATTTT. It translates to CAKFWGFSTDTQYF.

The CDR3 DNA sequence: TGTGCCAGCACCCCAACCCCGGCAGGGACCTACGAGCAGTACTTC. Protein sequence: CASTPTPAGTYEQYF. The gene calls are TRBV9 and TRBJ2-7, with D perhaps matching TRBD1 (5 bases). Germline V lookup: CDR1 SGDLS, CDR2 YYNGEE. Trimming took off 6 bases at V and 2 bases at J, with 18 bases between the two ends. CDR3 length equals 15 residues. The full variable domain, in which reference TRBV9 and TRBJ2-7 provide the parts outside the CDR3, is DSGVTQTPKHLITATGQRVTLRCSPRSGDLSVYWYQQSLDQGLQFLIQYYNGEERAKGNILERFSAQQFPDLHSELNLSSLELGDSALYFCASTPTPAGTYEQYFGPGTRLTVT.

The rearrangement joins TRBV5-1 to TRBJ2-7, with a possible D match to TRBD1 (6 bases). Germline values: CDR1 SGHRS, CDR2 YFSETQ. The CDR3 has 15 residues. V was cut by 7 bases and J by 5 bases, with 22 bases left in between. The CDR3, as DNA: TGCGCCAGCGGATCTACAGGGATACGATGGGACGAGCAGTACTTC. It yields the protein CASGSTGIRWDEQYF.

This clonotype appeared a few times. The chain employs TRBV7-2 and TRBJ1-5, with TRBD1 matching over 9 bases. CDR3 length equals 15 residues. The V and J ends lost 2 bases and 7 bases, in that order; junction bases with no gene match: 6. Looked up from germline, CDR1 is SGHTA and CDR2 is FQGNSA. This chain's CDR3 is CASSLSGTGSQPQHF. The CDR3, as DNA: TGTGCCAGCAGCTTATCCGGGACAGGGTCCCAGCCCCAGCATTTT.

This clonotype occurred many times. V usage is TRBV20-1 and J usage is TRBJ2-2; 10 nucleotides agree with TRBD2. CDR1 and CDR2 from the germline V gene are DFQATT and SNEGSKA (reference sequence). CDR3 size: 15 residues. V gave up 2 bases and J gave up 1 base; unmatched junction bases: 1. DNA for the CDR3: TGCAGTGCTAGAATAGCGGGGGGGAACACCGGGGAGCTGTTTTTT. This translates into CSARIAGGNTGELFF.

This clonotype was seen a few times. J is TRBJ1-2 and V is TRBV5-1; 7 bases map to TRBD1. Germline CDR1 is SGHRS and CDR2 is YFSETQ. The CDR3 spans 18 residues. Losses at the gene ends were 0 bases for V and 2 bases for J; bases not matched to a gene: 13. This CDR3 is CASSLAPAGTASNYGYTF. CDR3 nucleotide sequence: TGCGCCAGCAGCTTGGCCCCCGCCGGGACAGCGAGCAACTATGGCTACACCTTC.

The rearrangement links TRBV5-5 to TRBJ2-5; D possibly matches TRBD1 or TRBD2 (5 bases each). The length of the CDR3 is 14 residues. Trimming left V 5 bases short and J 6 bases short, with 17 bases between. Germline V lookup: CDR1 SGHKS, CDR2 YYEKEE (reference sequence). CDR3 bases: TGTGCCAGCAGATTCACGGGGCAGGGACAGACCCAGTACTTC. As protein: CASRFTGQGQTQYF.

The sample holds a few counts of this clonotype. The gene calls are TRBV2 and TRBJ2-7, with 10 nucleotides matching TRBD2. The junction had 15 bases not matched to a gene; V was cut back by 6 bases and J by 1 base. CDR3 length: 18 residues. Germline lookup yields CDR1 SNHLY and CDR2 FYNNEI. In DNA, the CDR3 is TGTGCCAGCAGCATAACCTTTAGCGGGAGGCCGGGGTCCTACGAGCAGTACTTC. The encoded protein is CASSITFSGRPGSYEQYF. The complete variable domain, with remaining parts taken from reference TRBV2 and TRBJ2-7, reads EPEVTQTPSHQVTQMGQEVILRCVPISNHLYFYWYRQILGQKVEFLVSFYNNEISEKSEIFDDQFSVERPDGSNFTLKIRSTKLEDSAMYFCASSITFSGRPGSYEQYFGPGTRLTVT.

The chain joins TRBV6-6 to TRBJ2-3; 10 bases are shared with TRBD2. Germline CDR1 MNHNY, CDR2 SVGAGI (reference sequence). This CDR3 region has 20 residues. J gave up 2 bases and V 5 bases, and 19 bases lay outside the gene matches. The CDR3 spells CASSTPRGGEAGGITDTQYF. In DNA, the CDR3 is TGTGCCAGCAGTACGCCCAGGGGCGGCGAAGCGGGAGGGATCACAGATACGCAGTATTTT.

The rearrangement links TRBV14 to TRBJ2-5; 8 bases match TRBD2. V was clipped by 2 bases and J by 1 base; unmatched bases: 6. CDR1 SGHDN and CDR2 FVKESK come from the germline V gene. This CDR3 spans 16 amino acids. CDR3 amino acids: CASSQLTSGFQETQYF. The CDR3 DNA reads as TGTGCCAGCAGCCAACTTACTAGCGGCTTCCAAGAGACCCAGTACTTC.

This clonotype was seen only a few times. CDR3 coding DNA: TGTGCCTGGTGGCCTTGGAGCGGGAGGAATGAGCAGTTCTTC. Translated: CAWWPWSGRNEQFF. This chain connects TRBV30 to TRBJ2-1, with TRBD2 identical over 9 bases. The ends lost 5 bases at V and 7 bases at J; junction bases unmatched: 9. This CDR3 is 14 amino acids long. Germline V lookup: CDR1 GTSNPN, CDR2 SVGIG (reference sequence). Complete variable domain (other parts from reference TRBV30 and TRBJ2-1): SQTIHQWPATLVQPVGSPLSLECTVEGTSNPNLYWYRQAAGRGLQLLFYSVGIGQISSEVPQNLSASRPQDRQFILSSKKLLLSDSGFYLCAWWPWSGRNEQFFGPGTRLTVL.

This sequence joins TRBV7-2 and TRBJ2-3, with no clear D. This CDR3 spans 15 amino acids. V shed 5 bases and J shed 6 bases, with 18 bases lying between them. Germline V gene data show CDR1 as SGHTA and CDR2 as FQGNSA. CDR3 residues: CASSPRIAGVDTQYF. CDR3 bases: TGTGCCAGCAGCCCCCGGATAGCTGGGGTGGATACGCAGTATTTT.

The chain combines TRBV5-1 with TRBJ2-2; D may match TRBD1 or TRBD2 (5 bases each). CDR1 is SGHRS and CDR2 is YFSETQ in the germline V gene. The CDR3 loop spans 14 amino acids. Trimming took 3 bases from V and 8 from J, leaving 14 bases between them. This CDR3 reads CASSSGPAEGELFF. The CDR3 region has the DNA TGCGCCAGCAGCTCGGGACCGGCGGAAGGGGAGCTGTTTTTT.